This T cell receptor (beta chain) was recovered during a study of cytomegalovirus exposure and HLA in healthy donors. The primer mix had 60 Vbeta and 13 Jbeta primers. Generated by immunoSEQ multiplex PCR, the TCRdb table keeps only in-frame clones and is missing some. This table holds some 120,000 clones, 70% to 85% found once. The germline V gene encodes CDR1 SGHTA and CDR2 FQGNSA. V dropped 5 bases and J dropped 10 bases, with 15 bases sitting between them. The CDR3 is made up of 13 amino acids. A word on this clone: Its antigen is not identified.

The study's findings and limits: Earlier analysis yielded a pattern in which most TCR beta V segments were productive about 87% or about 30% of the time.

Sequencing was carried out using PBMCs. The receptor comes from a woman aged 45 to 65 in good health and CMV-seronegative. This chain joins TRBV7-2 and TRBJ2-1; D gene ambiguous. The CDR3 sequence: CASSRLEVGEQFF. The CDR3, as DNA: TGTGCCAGCAGCCGGTTAGAGGTTGGCGAGCAGTTCTTC.